What follows are 30 T cell receptor beta chains derived from one specimen sequenced in a study of early T cells in non-severe SARS-CoV-2 infection. A single record per CDR3 protein comes from TCRdb applying MiXCR to the 5' RACE reads. The repertoire consists of around 64,000 distinct CDR3 sequences, with approximately 10% occurring once and the leading ten covering 6% to 7%. What was sequenced was whole blood. These receptors were collected from an adult who was a healthcare worker with PCR-confirmed SARS-CoV-2 infection or an uninfected control (not recorded which).

This clonotype was recorded a few times. In DNA form, the CDR3 reads TGCAGTGCTAGCGACTACTACAATGAGCAGTTCTTC. Its protein product is CSASDYYNEQFF. The V gene is TRBV20-1, the J gene TRBJ2-1; TRBD2 is a possible D gene (5 bases). The CDR3 is 12 residues long. V was shortened by 3 bases and J by 3 bases, with 6 bases between the two germline ends. CDR1 is DFQATT and CDR2 is SNEGSKA in the germline V gene (reference sequence).

This chain joins TRBV20-1 and TRBJ1-2; D unclear. The CDR3 length is 13 residues. V lost 0 bases to trimming and J lost 11 bases, with 16 bases between them. Germline loops: CDR1 DFQATT, CDR2 SNEGSKA (reference sequence). CDR3 bases: TGCAGTGCTAGAGAGAACCGGTACCGGGAATACACCTTC. Its translation: CSARENRYREYTF.

The rearrangement uses TRBV30 and TRBJ2-1; 13 nucleotides line up with TRBD2. J gave up 7 bases and V 3 bases, and 6 bases lay outside the gene matches. CDR1 and CDR2 from the germline V gene are GTSNPN and SVGIG (reference sequence). The CDR3 runs 15 residues. CDR3 sequence (DNA): TGTGCCTGGAGCACAGGACTAGCGGGGGCTAATGAGCAGTTCTTC. This codes for CAWSTGLAGANEQFF.

This clonotype was recorded many times. V gene TRBV14 combines with J gene TRBJ2-1, with D perhaps assigned TRBD1 or TRBD2 (6 bases each). The CDR3 runs to 13 residues. V dropped 2 bases and J dropped 11 bases, with 13 bases sitting between them. Germline V gene data show CDR1 as SGHDN and CDR2 as FVKESK. CDR3 in DNA: TGTGCCAGCAGCCAATCCTCCGGGGGCCAGCAGTTCTTC. This translates into CASSQSSGGQQFF.

The table lists this clonotype with many counts. In DNA, the CDR3 is TGTGCCAGCAGTCTAAACGGTTACGAGCAGTACTTC. Its protein product is CASSLNGYEQYF. This chain links TRBV28 with TRBJ2-7; D remains ambiguous. Trimming removed 5 bases from V and 4 bases from J, with 9 bases in between. Germline V gene sequence: CDR1 MDHEN, CDR2 SYDVKM. The CDR3 sequence is 12 residues long. The full variable domain, rest sourced from reference TRBV28 and TRBJ2-7, is DVKVTQSSRYLVKRTGEKVFLECVQDMDHENMFWYRQDPGLGLRLIYFSYDVKMKEKGDIPEGYSVSREKKERFSLILESASTNQTSMYLCASSLNGYEQYFGPGTRLTVT.

This clonotype was seen a few times. The gene calls are TRBV7-2 and TRBJ2-7, with D possibly being TRBD1 (5 bases). There are 14 residues in the CDR3. With 5 bases removed from V and 0 bases from J, the gap between germline ends came to 11 bases. The germline gives CDR1 SGHTA, CDR2 FQGNSA. For the CDR3, the DNA is TGTGCCAGCAGCGTGGACACCTACTCCTACGAGCAGTACTTC. Translated: CASSVDTYSYEQYF.

This chain joins TRBV24-1 and TRBJ2-3; D is perhaps TRBD2 (5 bases). Germline V gives CDR1 KGHDR, CDR2 SFDVKD. The CDR3 consists of 13 residues. Trimming shortened V by 8 bases and J by 6 bases, and 14 bases separated the two germline ends. CDR3 in DNA: TGTGCCACCATGAAGATTGGGGAGGATACGCAGTATTTT. Encoded protein: CATMKIGEDTQYF.

CDR3 bases: TGTGCCTTACTACGACTGAGTGAAGCTTTCTTT. Amino acids: CALLRLSEAFF. The chain employs TRBV30 and TRBJ1-1, with unresolved D. Germline CDR1 GTSNPN, CDR2 SVGIG (reference sequence). With 7 bases removed from V and 7 bases from J, the gap between germline ends came to 13 bases. CDR3 size: 11 residues.

The rearrangement joins TRBV3-1 to TRBJ2-2; no definite D call. The CDR3 spans 14 residues. Germline CDR1 reads LGHDT; CDR2 reads YNNKEL (reference sequence). V lost 0 bases and J 8 bases, leaving 10 bases between the germline ends. CDR3 region: CASSQDIVSGELFF. The CDR3 nucleotides read TGTGCCAGCAGCCAAGATATAGTTTCGGGGGAGCTGTTTTTT.

This chain joins TRBV5-1 and TRBJ2-1, with no clear D. CDR3 length: 13 amino acids. Trimming pared 7 bases from V and 2 bases from J, leaving 10 bases between. Looked up from germline, CDR1 is SGHRS and CDR2 is YFSETQ. CDR3 protein: CASARDTYNEQFF. The CDR3 region has the DNA TGCGCCAGCGCTCGCGACACCTACAATGAGCAGTTCTTC.

The genes are TRBV14 and TRBJ2-3, with no clear D. Trimming cost V 5 bases and J 1 base, with 13 bases left between them. CDR1 SGHDN and CDR2 FVKESK come from the germline V gene. CDR3 length: 15 amino acids. Written as DNA, the CDR3 is TGTGCCAGCAGCGTCCGATTGGCCGGCACAGATACGCAGTATTTT. Translating it yields CASSVRLAGTDTQYF.

J is TRBJ2-3 and V is TRBV7-9; D is perhaps TRBD2 (7 bases). The CDR3 has 13 amino acids. Germline V gene lookup returns CDR1 SEHNR and CDR2 FQNEAQ (reference sequence). Trimming took 7 bases from V and 2 from J, leaving 10 bases between them. Here the CDR3 reads CASKAGATDTQYF. CDR3 DNA sequence: TGTGCCAGCAAGGCGGGGGCCACAGATACGCAGTATTTT. Full variable domain (missing parts from reference TRBV7-9 and TRBJ2-3): DTGVSQNPRHKITKRGQNVTFRCDPISEHNRLYWYRQTLGQGPEFLTYFQNEAQLEKSRLLSDRFSAERPKGSFSTLEIQRTEQGDSAMYLCASKAGATDTQYFGPGTRLTVL.

The chain has TRBV29-1 and TRBJ2-2, with D possibly being TRBD1 (6 bases). V dropped 4 bases and J dropped 3 bases, with 12 bases sitting between them. CDR3 size: 14 residues. The germline V gene encodes CDR1 SQVTM and CDR2 ANQGSEA. The CDR3 sequence: CSVGSEGDTGELFF. The CDR3 bases are TGCAGCGTTGGATCCGAGGGGGACACCGGGGAGCTGTTTTTT.

In regard to this clonotype: A much larger clone differs from this one at a single base, so this may be a read error. The rearrangement uses TRBV7-2 and TRBJ2-7, with D tentatively TRBD1 (6 bases). The CDR3 has 14 residues. In germline, CDR1 is SGHTA, CDR2 FQGNSA. V was shortened by 1 base and J by 3 bases, with 10 bases between the two germline ends. This chain's CDR3 is CASSLEGQNYEQYF. The CDR3 region has the DNA TGTGCCAGCAGCTTAGAGGGACAAAACTACGAGCAGTACTTC. The full variable domain, with the rest looked up from reference TRBV7-2 and TRBJ2-7, is GAGVSQSPSNKVTEKGKDVELRCDPISGHTALYWYRQSLGQGLEFLIYFQGNSAPDKSGLPSDRFSAERTGGSVSTLTIQRTQQEDSAVYLCASSLEGQNYEQYFGPGTRLTVT.

This clonotype showed up many times. The gene calls are TRBV21-1 and TRBJ2-1; no DNA check was done on the table's D call, TRBD2. TRBV21-1 is classified as a pseudogene. This CDR3 contains 14 residues. In DNA, the CDR3 is TGTGCCAGCAACCCCAGCGGGCAGTACAATGAGCAGTTCTTC. The encoded protein is CASNPSGQYNEQFF.

The V and J genes are TRBV7-2 and TRBJ2-4; D is undetermined. Trimming removed 1 base at V and 3 bases at J, with 7 bases between. This CDR3 region has 14 residues. Germline V gives CDR1 SGHTA, CDR2 FQGNSA. The CDR3 sequence: CASSLVYIKNIQYF. The DNA of the CDR3 is TGTGCCAGCAGCTTAGTTTACATCAAAAACATTCAGTACTTC.

This clonotype has a count of ten or more. The rearrangement joins TRBV7-9 to TRBJ2-3; a weak D match, TRBD2 (5 bases). Germline CDR1 SEHNR, CDR2 FQNEAQ (reference sequence). V was shortened by 8 bases and J by 3 bases, with 9 bases between the two germline ends. CDR3 size: 12 residues. The CDR3: CASGRETDTQYF. CDR3 bases: TGTGCCAGCGGAAGGGAGACAGATACGCAGTATTTT.

The V and J genes are TRBV20-1 and TRBJ2-7; D unresolved. V lost 6 bases, J lost 3 bases, and 6 bases lay in between. This CDR3 is built from 10 residues. Germline-derived CDR1 and CDR2 are DFQATT and SNEGSKA (reference sequence). The CDR3 protein is CSAPRYEQYF. The CDR3 DNA follows: TGCAGTGCACCCCGCTACGAGCAGTACTTC.

The V call is TRBV5-4, the J call TRBJ2-2, with 13 bases that match TRBD2. The CDR3 runs 17 residues. Germline trimming cut 4 bases from V and 6 bases from J; bases unmatched to any gene: 9. Germline V gives CDR1 SGHNT, CDR2 YYREEE (reference sequence). The CDR3 region has the DNA TGTGCCAGCAGCCAAGGGACTAGCGGGATAAATCCCGGGGAGCTGTTTTTT. It yields the protein CASSQGTSGINPGELFF. Variable domain in full (rest from reference TRBV5-4 and TRBJ2-2): ETGVTQSPTHLIKTRGQQVTLRCSSQSGHNTVSWYQQALGQGPQFIFQYYREEENGRGNFPPRFSGLQFPNYSSELNVNALELDDSALYLCASSQGTSGINPGELFFGEGSRLTVL.

This chain links TRBV7-2 with TRBJ2-3; no reliable D call. Germline assignment: CDR1 SGHTA and CDR2 FQGNSA. The CDR3 length is 16 residues. V was cut by 4 bases and J by 0 bases, with 14 bases left in between. The CDR3 nucleotides read TGTGCCAGCAGCTCACCGACATCAACTAGCACAGATACGCAGTATTTT. It codes for CASSSPTSTSTDTQYF.

The table lists this clonotype with a few counts. The chain joins TRBV20-1 to TRBJ2-3; no clear D. The CDR3 consists of 13 residues. V dropped 6 bases and J dropped 0 bases, with 10 bases sitting between them. CDR1 and CDR2 from the germline V gene are DFQATT and SNEGSKA (reference sequence). The CDR3 sequence: CSAQWASTDTQYF. DNA for the CDR3: TGCAGTGCCCAATGGGCTAGCACAGATACGCAGTATTTT.

This clonotype was found many times. The chain is built from TRBV30 and TRBJ1-1; D might be TRBD1 (5 bases). Germline loops: CDR1 GTSNPN, CDR2 SVGIG (reference sequence). The CDR3 is 16 residues long. V lost 2 bases to trimming and J lost 3 bases, with 19 bases between them. The CDR3 DNA follows: TGTGCCTGGAGTACCTGGCGGGGCGCCAGGGACACTGAAGCTTTCTTT. Encoded protein: CAWSTWRGARDTEAFF.

This chain connects TRBV27 to TRBJ2-2, with 9 bases identical to TRBD1. The length of the CDR3 is 16 residues. Trimming removed 3 bases from V and 2 bases from J; junction bases left unmatched: 4. Germline CDR1 reads MNHEY; CDR2 reads SMNVEV (reference sequence). Written as DNA, the CDR3 is TGTGCCAGCAGTTTCCGGGACAGGGTAAACACCGGGGAGCTGTTTTTT. Translating it yields CASSFRDRVNTGELFF.

This clonotype showed up many times. The chain carries TRBV20-1 and TRBJ2-3, with 8 bases fitting TRBD1. Germline V gives CDR1 DFQATT, CDR2 SNEGSKA (reference sequence). The CDR3 runs 12 residues. V was pared by 7 bases and J by 4 bases, with 4 bases of the junction left unmatched. CDR3 in amino acids: CSVSQGADTQYF. The CDR3 coding sequence is TGCAGTGTTTCACAGGGGGCAGATACGCAGTATTTT.

The V gene is TRBV19, the J gene TRBJ2-5; D is possibly TRBD1 (6 bases). The germline V gene has CDR1 LNHDA and CDR2 SQIVND (reference sequence). With 8 bases removed from V and 1 base from J, the gap between germline ends came to 14 bases. The CDR3 consists of 14 residues. The CDR3 protein is CASREQGPQETQYF. In DNA, the CDR3 is TGTGCCAGTCGAGAACAGGGTCCCCAAGAGACCCAGTACTTC.

This chain connects TRBV4-1 to TRBJ1-4; maybe TRBD1 (5 bases). The ends were cut back, 4 bases at V and 4 bases at J, with 10 bases in the middle. The CDR3 covers 14 residues. From germline, CDR1 is MGHRA and CDR2 YSYEKL. CDR3 protein: CASSRGLGNEKLFF. The CDR3 bases are TGCGCCAGCAGCCGGGGACTGGGTAATGAAAAACTGTTTTTT.

At least ten counts were recorded for this clonotype. This rearrangement joins TRBV10-2 to TRBJ2-1, with 12 nucleotides matching TRBD2. CDR3 length: 14 amino acids. Losses at the gene ends were 7 bases for V and 4 bases for J; bases not matched to a gene: 2. Germline V gene sequence: CDR1 WSHSY, CDR2 SAAADI. As DNA, the CDR3 is TGCGCCAGCAAACTAGCGGGGGGTTACAATGAGCAGTTCTTC. Its translation: CASKLAGGYNEQFF.

This clonotype was recorded many times. The chain recombines TRBV7-9 with TRBJ2-2; 7 nucleotides line up with TRBD2. Germline CDR1 reads SEHNR; CDR2 reads FQNEAQ (reference sequence). V lost 5 bases to trimming and J lost 5 bases; unmatched junction nucleotides: 11. This CDR3 region has 16 residues. The CDR3 loop reads CASSPGPGRSTGELFF. The CDR3 DNA reads as TGTGCCAGCAGCCCGGGGCCCGGGAGGAGTACCGGGGAGCTGTTTTTT.

The chain is built from TRBV29-1 and TRBJ1-2; D gene uncertain. This CDR3 is 12 amino acids long. Per germline, CDR1 SQVTM and CDR2 ANQGSEA. V dropped 3 bases and J dropped 2 bases, with 7 bases sitting between them. CDR3 coding DNA: TGCAGCGTTGACCGGATCAACTATGGCTACACCTTC. Its translation: CSVDRINYGYTF.

This clonotype turned up a few times. The chain uses TRBV28 and TRBJ2-1; no clear D. Deletions cut 8 bases from V and 7 bases from J, with 15 bases between. The CDR3 loop spans 13 amino acids. Germline CDR1 is MDHEN and CDR2 is SYDVKM. CDR3 sequence: CASVRMARNEQFF. CDR3 sequence (DNA): TGTGCCAGCGTGAGAATGGCGAGGAATGAGCAGTTCTTC.